This T cell receptor beta chain appears in the sequencing data of a study of vaccination and CD4 T cells after COVID-19. Looking at the study overall: Comprising six males and four females, the convalescent participants counted two Hispanic individuals among them.

With regard to this clonotype: The antigen is unknown.

This CDR3 is built from 11 residues. Germline V gene data show CDR1 as SGHRS and CDR2 as YFSETQ. Losses at the gene ends were 4 bases for V and 7 bases for J; bases not matched to a gene: 2. Documented treatment: roughly 10-day PBMC culture with coronavirus spike peptide pools or control peptides (ViraFEST assay). Cultured CD4+ T cells had their DNA profiled by the Oncomine TCR Beta short-read assay. It was cultured CD4+ T cells from which genomic DNA was extracted. TCRdb used MiXCR to reprocess the PCR reads, holding one entry per CDR3 protein. This repertoire shows roughly 15,000 distinct CDR3 sequences, about 28% found once; its top ten account for approximately 23%.

V usage is TRBV5-1 and J usage is TRBJ2-7, with TRBD1 matching over 7 bases. Sequenced: cultured CD4+ T cells from blood. This clonotype was sampled from a human donor with COVID-19. The CDR3 reads CASSAGGEQYF. Here the CDR3 DNA reads TGCGCCAGCAGCGCAGGGGGAGAGCAGTACTTC.